The source of this T cell receptor (beta chain) is a study of T-cell reconstitution after alpha-beta-depleted transplantation in children. Unique molecular identifiers were built into the TCRbeta library. TCRdb used MiXCR to reprocess the PCR reads, holding one entry per CDR3 protein. This table has roughly 500,000 distinct CDR3 sequences, around 20% appearing once. The table lists this clonotype with a few counts. The clonotype comes from a human donor who donated a stem cell graft to a child with acute lymphoblastic leukemia. The starting material was PBMCs from the stem cell graft donor, obtained from the stem cell graft.

The DNA of the CDR3 is TGTGCCAGCAGCCAAGGAGGGGAGGGGGTCTATGGCTACACCTTC. Translated: CASSQGGEGVYGYTF. The chain carries TRBV4-2 and TRBJ1-2; D might be TRBD1 (6 bases). The length of the CDR3 is 15 residues. Germline values: CDR1 LGHNA, CDR2 YNFKEQ. Trimming removed 1 base at V and 4 bases at J, with 13 bases between.